This passage covers 24 T cell receptor beta chains from one sample sequenced in a study of blood T cells in healthy people across ages. Sample-barcoded 5' priming and a J-beta primer mix drove a second PCR of about 6 to 12 cycles. MiXCR, run by TCRdb on the 5' RACE reads, gives a single entry per CDR3 protein. The table has 800,000 or so distinct CDR3 sequences, roughly 25% seen once. Another study also made use of these data, one on T cells of mothers and their children.

The sample was blood. Every receptor here comes from a boy between 5 and 17 years old in good health.

Points on this clonotype: Mismatch with germline at one junction end may stem from a read error. V and J are TRBV3-1 and TRBJ2-5; TRBD2 is a possible D gene (6 bases). Germline values: CDR1 LGHDT, CDR2 YNNKEL (reference sequence). The CDR3 length is 14 residues. DNA of the CDR3: TGTGCCAGCGGGGTATTCGGGAGTGCAGAGACCCAGTGCTTC. Its translation is CASGVFGSAETQCF.

The chain employs TRBV19 and TRBJ2-2; D is perhaps TRBD1 (5 bases). The germline V and J ends were trimmed by 6 bases and 1 base, with 12 bases remaining between them. CDR1 and CDR2 from the germline V gene are LNHDA and SQIVND (reference sequence). This CDR3 spans 15 amino acids. The CDR3 DNA is TGTGCCAGTAGATATGCCCAGGGGAACACCGGGGAGCTGTTTTTT. Its translation: CASRYAQGNTGELFF.

This rearrangement joins TRBV3-1 to TRBJ1-4, with a possible D match to TRBD1 (5 bases). Germline V gene lookup returns CDR1 LGHDT and CDR2 YNNKEL (reference sequence). The germline V and J ends were trimmed by 3 bases and 3 bases, with 11 bases remaining between them. The CDR3 consists of 15 residues. As DNA, the CDR3 is TGTGCCAGCAGCCAGGGACGCGTGGCTAATGAAAAACTGTTTTTT. Its protein product is CASSQGRVANEKLFF.

This chain joins TRBV27 and TRBJ2-7; D is undetermined. The CDR3 is made up of 13 amino acids. Trimming took off 1 base at V and 3 bases at J, with 7 bases between the two ends. Looked up from germline, CDR1 is MNHEY and CDR2 is SMNVEV (reference sequence). CDR3 sequence reads: CASSLLVNYEQYF. CDR3 DNA sequence: TGTGCCAGCAGTTTATTGGTCAACTACGAGCAGTACTTC.

This clonotype was detected only a few times. As DNA, the CDR3 is TGTGCCAGCAGTTTATCTATTACGGGATACGAGCAGTACTTC. It codes for CASSLSITGYEQYF. The chain recombines TRBV28 with TRBJ2-7, with D perhaps matching TRBD2 (5 bases). CDR3 length equals 14 residues. Germline lookup yields CDR1 MDHEN and CDR2 SYDVKM. Trimming shortened V by 1 base and J by 4 bases, and 11 bases separated the two germline ends.

This clonotype was counted between two and nine times. The chain is built from TRBV2 and TRBJ2-3, with TRBD1 matching over 9 bases. The CDR3 extends over 15 amino acids. Per germline, CDR1 SNHLY and CDR2 FYNNEI. V dropped 7 bases and J dropped 6; count of bases not matched to a gene: 11. This chain's CDR3 is CASTPGQGLVDTQYF. CDR3 nucleotides: TGTGCCAGCACCCCGGGACAGGGATTAGTTGATACGCAGTATTTT.

This clonotype was seen a few times. DNA of the CDR3: TGTGCCAGCAGCTCATATAACAGGGAAGAGGGAGAGACCCAGTACTTC. This codes for CASSSYNREEGETQYF. The V call is TRBV7-9, the J call TRBJ2-5, with D tentatively TRBD1 (6 bases). V gave up 4 bases and J gave up 4 bases, with 19 bases separating them. The germline V gene encodes CDR1 SEHNR and CDR2 FQNEAQ (reference sequence). The CDR3 totals 16 residues.

Here the CDR3 reads CSVEESDKGDPYEQYF. The CDR3 nucleotides are TGCAGCGTTGAGGAGAGTGATAAAGGGGACCCCTACGAGCAGTACTTC. J is TRBJ2-5 and V is TRBV29-1; D could derive from TRBD1 or TRBD2 (5 bases each). The J call may be wrong; the DNA end is better matched by TRBJ2-7. There are 16 residues in the CDR3. Germline CDR1 and CDR2: SQVTM and ANQGSEA.

The V gene is TRBV28, the J gene TRBJ2-1, with D possibly being TRBD1 or TRBD2 (5 bases each). Trimming left V 1 base short and J 6 bases short, with 13 bases between. In germline, CDR1 is MDHEN, CDR2 SYDVKM. This CDR3 comprises 15 residues. This CDR3 is CASSLSVVGTNEQFF. DNA of the CDR3: TGTGCCAGCAGTTTATCCGTAGTTGGGACCAATGAGCAGTTCTTC.

This clonotype was counted between two and nine times. This chain uses TRBV3-1 with TRBJ2-6, with D possibly matching TRBD2 (5 bases). V was cut by 4 bases and J by 4 bases, with 8 bases left in between. The CDR3 runs 14 residues. Per the germline V gene, CDR1 is LGHDT and CDR2 is YNNKEL (reference sequence). As DNA, the CDR3 is TGTGCCAGCAGCCCCGGGGAAGGGGCCAACGTCCTGACTTTC. Residues: CASSPGEGANVLTF.

This clonotype occurred a few times. The chain recombines TRBV4-3 with TRBJ1-5; TRBD1 matches at 7 bases. Germline CDR1 LGHNA, CDR2 YSLEER. After removal of 0 bases from V and 0 bases from J, the junction contained 11 bases not matched to a gene. CDR3 length: 19 amino acids. CDR3 loop: CASSQDGEQGDYSNQPQHF. Here the CDR3 DNA reads TGCGCCAGCAGCCAAGATGGAGAGCAGGGGGACTATAGCAATCAGCCCCAGCATTTT.

This clonotype has a handful of counts. The chain has TRBV27 and TRBJ1-5; weak D call: TRBD1 (6 bases). Trimming left V 6 bases short and J 4 bases short, with 10 bases between. Germline CDR1 and CDR2: MNHEY and SMNVEV (reference sequence). The CDR3 spans 13 residues. CDR3 sequence: CASRNRVNQPQHF. CDR3 bases: TGTGCCAGCAGGAACAGGGTTAATCAGCCCCAGCATTTT.

Notes on this clonotype: The junction does not match germline at one end; this may be a read error. This chain links TRBV7-3 with TRBJ2-2; 9 bases are shared with TRBD1. Germline V lookup: CDR1 SGHTA, CDR2 FQGTGA. CDR3 length equals 19 residues. CDR3 amino acids: CASSLTAAETGGVAGELLF. The CDR3 DNA is TGTGCCAGCAGCTTAACGGCGGCGGAGACAGGGGGAGTAGCCGGGGAGCTGCTTTTT.

This clonotype was observed a handful of times. This sequence joins TRBV25-1 and TRBJ2-5; weak D call: TRBD2 (6 bases). Germline V CDR1 and CDR2: MGHDK, SYGVNS. Between the trimmed V and J ends, which lost 9 bases and 5 bases, there was a span of 13 bases. CDR3 length: 12 residues. CDR3 nucleotides: TGTGCCAGTGGATACAGCGGGGAGACCCAGTACTTC. Translating gives CASGYSGETQYF.

This clonotype was observed a few times. This sequence joins TRBV7-2 and TRBJ2-7; 11 nucleotides match TRBD1. Germline V CDR1 and CDR2: SGHTA, FQGNSA. The junction had 13 bases not matched to a gene; V was cut back by 1 base and J by 2 bases. The CDR3 has 19 residues. The CDR3 DNA is TGTGCCAGCAGCTTAGTTGCGTGGACAGGGGGCACACCGACCTACGAGCAGTACTTC. It codes for CASSLVAWTGGTPTYEQYF.

This clonotype was seen a handful of times. The chain recombines TRBV9 with TRBJ2-7; 9 bases are shared with TRBD1. V shed 4 bases, J shed 6 bases, and the junction held 8 bases outside the gene matches. Germline CDR1 reads SGDLS; CDR2 reads YYNGEE. The CDR3 contains 14 residues. CDR3 protein: CASSPGTGLGEQYF. CDR3 nucleotide sequence: TGTGCCAGCAGCCCAGGGACAGGGCTTGGCGAGCAGTACTTC.

This chain uses TRBV18 with TRBJ2-4, with 10 bases lining up with TRBD1. The V segment lost 4 bases and the J segment 7 bases; nucleotides outside the gene matches: 4. Per the germline V gene, CDR1 is KGHSH and CDR2 is LQKENI. CDR3 size: 14 residues. Here the CDR3 reads CASSRQGADNIQYF. Here the CDR3 DNA reads TGTGCCAGCTCACGACAGGGGGCGGATAACATTCAGTACTTC.

This clonotype was seen only a few times. This chain uses TRBV9 with TRBJ2-3, with 12 nucleotides matching TRBD1. Germline V CDR1 and CDR2: SGDLS, YYNGEE. J was trimmed by 2 bases and V by 1 base; bases with no gene match: 8. CDR3 length: 18 residues. The CDR3 is CASSVRDRGRGDTDTQYF. As DNA, the CDR3 is TGTGCCAGCAGCGTAAGGGACAGGGGGCGCGGGGACACAGATACGCAGTATTTT.

The chain joins TRBV20-1 to TRBJ2-7, with D maybe TRBD1 (7 bases). V was cut by 3 bases and J by 6 bases, with 15 bases left in between. Germline-derived CDR1 and CDR2 are DFQATT and SNEGSKA (reference sequence). The CDR3 length is 13 residues. The CDR3 is CSASPGGTFEQYF. CDR3 nucleotides: TGCAGTGCTAGTCCAGGGGGGACCTTCGAGCAGTACTTC.

This sequence joins TRBV20-1 and TRBJ1-2, with D uncertain. The CDR3 runs to 11 residues. The germline V gene has CDR1 DFQATT and CDR2 SNEGSKA (reference sequence). Trimming pared 8 bases from V and 5 bases from J, leaving 12 bases between. CDR3 sequence reads: CSPPALYGYTF. In DNA, the CDR3 is TGCAGTCCACCGGCCCTTTATGGCTACACCTTC.

This clonotype showed up many times. The chain employs TRBV7-2 and TRBJ2-7, with a possible D match to TRBD1 (5 bases). V lost 2 bases to trimming and J lost 4 bases, with 12 bases between them. The CDR3 spans 14 residues. CDR1 SGHTA and CDR2 FQGNSA come from the germline V gene. The CDR3 protein is CASSLLFSGYEQYF. The CDR3 DNA is TGTGCCAGCAGCTTATTATTTTCAGGGTACGAGCAGTACTTC.

The rearrangement joins TRBV28 to TRBJ2-5; possibly TRBD1 or TRBD2 for D (5 bases each). The germline gives CDR1 MDHEN, CDR2 SYDVKM. This CDR3 spans 13 amino acids. The V end was cut by 8 bases, the J end by 0 bases, with 10 bases between. The CDR3 sequence: CASLGRNQETQYF. For the CDR3, the DNA is TGTGCCAGCCTGGGACGCAACCAAGAGACCCAGTACTTC.

This clonotype was detected only a few times. The V gene is TRBV4-1, the J gene TRBJ2-1; the match to TRBD2 covers 11 bases. Germline V gene sequence: CDR1 MGHRA, CDR2 YSYEKL. The CDR3 totals 18 residues. The trim removed 3 bases at V and 7 bases at J, leaving 14 bases unmatched. This chain's CDR3 is CASSQVDMGLAGGNEQFF. The CDR3 nucleotides read TGCGCCAGCAGCCAGGTAGATATGGGGCTAGCGGGAGGAAATGAGCAGTTCTTC.

The J gene is TRBJ1-1, the V gene TRBV3-1; 7 nucleotides agree with TRBD1. The CDR3 runs to 16 residues. After removal of 3 bases from V and 1 base from J, the junction contained 8 bases not matched to a gene. Germline-derived CDR1 and CDR2 are LGHDT and YNNKEL (reference sequence). CDR3 sequence: CASSQGTGAPNTEAFF. CDR3 DNA sequence: TGTGCCAGCAGCCAGGGAACAGGGGCACCGAACACTGAAGCTTTCTTT.